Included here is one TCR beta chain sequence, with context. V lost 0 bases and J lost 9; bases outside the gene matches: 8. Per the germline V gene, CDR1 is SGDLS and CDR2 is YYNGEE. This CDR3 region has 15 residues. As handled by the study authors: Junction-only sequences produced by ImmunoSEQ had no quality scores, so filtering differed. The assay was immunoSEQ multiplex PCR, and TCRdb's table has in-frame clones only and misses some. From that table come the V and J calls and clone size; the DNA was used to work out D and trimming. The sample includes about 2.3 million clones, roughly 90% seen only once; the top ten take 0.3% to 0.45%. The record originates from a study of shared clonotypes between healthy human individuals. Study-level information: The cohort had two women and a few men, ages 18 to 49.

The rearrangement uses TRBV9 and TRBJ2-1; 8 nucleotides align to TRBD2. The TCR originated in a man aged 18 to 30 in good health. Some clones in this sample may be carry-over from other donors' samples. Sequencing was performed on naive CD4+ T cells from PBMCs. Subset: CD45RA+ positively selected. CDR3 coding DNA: TGTGCCAGCAGCGTAGGATCTAGCGGGTGGGGTGAGCAGTTCTTC. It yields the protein CASSVGSSGWGEQFF.